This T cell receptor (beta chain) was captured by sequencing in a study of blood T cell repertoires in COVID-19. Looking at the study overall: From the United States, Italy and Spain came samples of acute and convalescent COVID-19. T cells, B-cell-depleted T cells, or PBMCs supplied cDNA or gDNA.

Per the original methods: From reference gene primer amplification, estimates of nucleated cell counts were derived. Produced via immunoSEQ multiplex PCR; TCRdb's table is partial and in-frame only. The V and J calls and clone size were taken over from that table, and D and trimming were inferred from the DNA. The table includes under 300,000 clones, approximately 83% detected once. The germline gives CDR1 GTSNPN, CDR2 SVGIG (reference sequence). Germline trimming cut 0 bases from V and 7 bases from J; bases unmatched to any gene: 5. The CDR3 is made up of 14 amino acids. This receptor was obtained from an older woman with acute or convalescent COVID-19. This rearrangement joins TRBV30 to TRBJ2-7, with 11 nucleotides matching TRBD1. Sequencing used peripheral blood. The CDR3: CAWSVGQGAGEQYF. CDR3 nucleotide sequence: TGTGCCTGGAGTGTAGGACAGGGGGCGGGGGAGCAGTACTTC.